This paragraph covers one TCR beta chain sequence. The data derive from a study of blood T cell repertoires in COVID-19. Across the study: COVID-19 samples, acute and convalescent, were from the United States, Italy and Spain. T cells, B-cell-depleted T cells, or PBMCs provided the cDNA or gDNA that served as material.

Germline V gene sequence: CDR1 SGHAT, CDR2 FQNNGV. Trimming took 0 bases from V and 5 from J, leaving 10 bases between them. This CDR3 is built from 14 residues. Per the original data handling: Quantification of nucleated cells was approximated via reference gene primer amplification. TCRdb's table, derived via immunoSEQ multiplex PCR, lists solely in-frame clones and lacks some. V, J and clone size are those of that table, while D and trimming were read from the DNA. The repertoire includes about 200,000 clones, about 85% of them detected once, and nearly 6% sits in the top ten. The sequence came from a woman between 40 and 55 years old with COVID-19, enrolled during active disease. The sequenced material came from peripheral blood. The chain joins TRBV11-2 to TRBJ1-1; D not resolved. CDR3 loop: CASSLDRGVTEAFF. CDR3 nucleotides: TGTGCCAGCAGCTTAGATCGCGGGGTAACTGAAGCTTTCTTT.